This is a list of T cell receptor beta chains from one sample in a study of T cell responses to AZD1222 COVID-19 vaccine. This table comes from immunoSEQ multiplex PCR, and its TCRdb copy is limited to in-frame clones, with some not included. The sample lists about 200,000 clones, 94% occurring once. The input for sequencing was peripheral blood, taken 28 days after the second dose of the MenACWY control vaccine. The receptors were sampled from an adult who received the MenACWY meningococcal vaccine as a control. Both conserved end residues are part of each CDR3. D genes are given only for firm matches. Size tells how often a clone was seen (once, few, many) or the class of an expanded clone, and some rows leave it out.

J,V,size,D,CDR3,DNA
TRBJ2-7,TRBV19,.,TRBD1,CASSIPGGPTEQYF,TGTGCCAGTAGTATACCAGGGGGTCCAACCGAGCAGTACTTC
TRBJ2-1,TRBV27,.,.,CASTSGSYGRNEQFF,TGTGCCAGCACTTCCGGGAGCTACGGGCGGAATGAGCAGTTCTTC
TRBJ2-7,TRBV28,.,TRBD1,CASSSPGQGPHEQYF,TGTGCCAGCAGTTCCCCGGGACAGGGACCCCACGAGCAGTACTTC
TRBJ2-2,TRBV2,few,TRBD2,CASSVGTSGGYTGELFF,TGTGCCAGCAGTGTTGGGACTAGCGGGGGGTACACCGGGGAGCTGTTTTTT
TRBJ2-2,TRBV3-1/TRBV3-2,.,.,CASSLALAKTGELFF,TGTGCCAGCAGCTTAGCCCTAGCAAAGACCGGGGAGCTGTTTTTT
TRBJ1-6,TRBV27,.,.,CASSRSSYNSPLHF,TGTGCCAGCAGCAGGAGCTCCTATAATTCACCCCTCCACTTT
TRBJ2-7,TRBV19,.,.,CASSIGPYEQYF,TGTGCCAGTAGTATAGGCCCTTACGAGCAGTACTTC
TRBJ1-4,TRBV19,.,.,CASSILTDNEKLFF,TGTGCCAGTAGTATCTTGACGGATAATGAAAAACTGTTTTTT
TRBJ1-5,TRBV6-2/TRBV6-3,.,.,CASSYNPGQGRNQPQHF,TGTGCCAGCAGTTACAATCCCGGTCAAGGACGCAATCAGCCCCAGCATTTT
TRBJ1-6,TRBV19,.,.,CASSVDIGTGFSPLHF,TGTGCCAGTAGTGTGGACATTGGAACAGGGTTTTCACCCCTCCACTTT
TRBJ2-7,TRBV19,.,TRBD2,CASATSGRYYEQYF,TGTGCCAGTGCTACTAGCGGGAGGTACTACGAGCAGTACTTC
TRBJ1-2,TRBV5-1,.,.,CASSTTTGYGYTF,TGCGCCAGCAGCACCACCACGGGCTATGGCTACACCTTC
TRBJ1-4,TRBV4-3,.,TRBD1,CASSPDRGPNEKLFF,TGCGCCAGCAGCCCGGACAGGGGCCCTAATGAAAAACTGTTTTTT
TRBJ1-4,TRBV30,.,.,CAWSKGSGVEKLFF,TGTGCCTGGAGTAAGGGGTCAGGGGTTGAAAAACTGTTTTTT
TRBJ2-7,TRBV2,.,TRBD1,CASSRDRVREQYF,TGTGCCAGCAGCCGGGACAGGGTTAGGGAGCAGTACTTC
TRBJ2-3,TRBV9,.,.,CASSSRRNRSTDTQYF,TGTGCCAGCAGCTCCCGCCGGAACCGTAGCACAGATACGCAGTATTTT
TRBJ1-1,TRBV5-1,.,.,CASSFKGQFEAFF,TGCGCCAGCAGCTTTAAAGGACAGTTTGAAGCTTTCTTT
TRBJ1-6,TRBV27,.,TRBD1,CASQGTGGSSPLHF,TGTGCCAGCCAGGGGACAGGGGGGAGTTCACCCCTCCACTTT
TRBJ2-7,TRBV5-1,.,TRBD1,CASSTGQGANEQYF,TGCGCCAGCAGCACCGGACAGGGGGCTAACGAGCAGTACTTC
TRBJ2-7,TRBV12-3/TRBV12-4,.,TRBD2,CASSPGGREQYF,TGTGCCAGCAGTCCCGGGGGGAGGGAGCAGTACTTC
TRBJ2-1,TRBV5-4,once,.,CASSFGGGGSSYNEQFF,TGTGCCAGCAGCTTCGGAGGGGGCGGGAGTTCCTACAATGAGCAGTTCTTC
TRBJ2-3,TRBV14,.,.,CASSYMAMPTDTQYF,TGTGCCAGCAGCTACATGGCGATGCCCACAGATACGCAGTATTTT
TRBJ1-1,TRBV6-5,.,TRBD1,CASSNRGGVGTEAFF,TGTGCCAGCAGTAACAGGGGTGGAGTCGGAACTGAAGCTTTCTTT
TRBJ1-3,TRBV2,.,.,CASSENRQAGNTIYF,TGTGCCAGCAGTGAAAACCGTCAAGCTGGAAACACCATATATTTT
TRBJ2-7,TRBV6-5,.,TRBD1,CASNPDRGFYEQYF,TGTGCCAGCAATCCAGACAGGGGTTTTTACGAGCAGTACTTC
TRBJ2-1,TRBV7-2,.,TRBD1,CASSLFHRDRVYNEQFF,TGTGCCAGCAGCTTATTCCACCGGGACAGGGTATACAATGAGCAGTTCTTC
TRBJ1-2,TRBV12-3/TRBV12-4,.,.,CASSSGADGYTF,TGTGCCAGCAGTTCAGGGGCGGATGGCTACACCTTC
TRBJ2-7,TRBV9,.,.,CASSVGQTYEQYF,TGTGCCAGCAGCGTAGGGCAGACCTACGAGCAGTACTTC
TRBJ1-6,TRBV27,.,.,CASSLGGTYSPLHF,TGTGCCAGCAGTTTGGGAGGGACATATTCACCCCTCCACTTT
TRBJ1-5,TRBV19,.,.,CASSMGFTAQHF,TGTGCCAGTAGTATGGGTTTTACAGCCCAGCATTTT
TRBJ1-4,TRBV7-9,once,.,CASSPVRFDEKLFF,TGTGCCAGCAGCCCCGTGAGGTTCGACGAAAAACTGTTTTTT
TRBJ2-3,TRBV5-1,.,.,CASYYSGSTDTQYF,TGCGCCAGCTATTATTCGGGTAGCACAGATACGCAGTATTTT
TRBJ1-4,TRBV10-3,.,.,CAISESVWMGDMNEKLFF,TGTGCCATCAGTGAGTCAGTTTGGATGGGGGATATGAATGAAAAACTGTTTTTT
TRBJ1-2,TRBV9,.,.,CASSGKQGLTYGYTF,TGTGCCAGCAGCGGCAAACAGGGACTTACCTATGGCTACACCTTC
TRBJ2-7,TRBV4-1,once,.,CASSQDPGRSYEQYF,TGCGCCAGCAGCCAAGACCCGGGGCGCTCCTACGAGCAGTACTTC
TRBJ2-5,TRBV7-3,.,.,CASGRGPRETQYF,TGTGCCAGCGGACGGGGGCCGAGGGAGACCCAGTACTTC
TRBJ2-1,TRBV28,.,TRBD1,CASSRDPGGQANNEQFF,TGTGCCAGCAGTAGGGATCCAGGAGGACAGGCAAACAATGAGCAGTTCTTC